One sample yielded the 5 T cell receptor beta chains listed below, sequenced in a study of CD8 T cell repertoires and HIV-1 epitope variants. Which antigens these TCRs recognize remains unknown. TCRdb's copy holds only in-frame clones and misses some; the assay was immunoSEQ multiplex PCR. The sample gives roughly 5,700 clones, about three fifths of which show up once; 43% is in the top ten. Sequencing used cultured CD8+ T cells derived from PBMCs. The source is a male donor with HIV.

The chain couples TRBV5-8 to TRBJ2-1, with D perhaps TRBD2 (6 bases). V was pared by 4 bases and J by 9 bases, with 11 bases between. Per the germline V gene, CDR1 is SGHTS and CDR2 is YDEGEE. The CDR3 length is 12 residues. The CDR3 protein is CASSPTGGEQFF. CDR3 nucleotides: TGTGCCAGCAGCCCCACCGGGGGTGAGCAGTTCTTC.

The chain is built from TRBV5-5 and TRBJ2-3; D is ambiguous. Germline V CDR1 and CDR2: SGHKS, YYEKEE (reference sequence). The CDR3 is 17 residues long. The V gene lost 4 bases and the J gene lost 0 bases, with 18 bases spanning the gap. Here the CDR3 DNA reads TGTGCCAGCAGCCCGGACCCCCGGAGCCTCAGCACAGATACGCAGTATTTT. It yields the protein CASSPDPRSLSTDTQYF.

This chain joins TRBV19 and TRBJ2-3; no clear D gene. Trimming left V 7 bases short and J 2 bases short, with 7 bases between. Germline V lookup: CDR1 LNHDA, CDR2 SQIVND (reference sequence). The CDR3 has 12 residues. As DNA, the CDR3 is TGTGCCAGTAAGGGCCCCACAGATACGCAGTATTTT. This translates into CASKGPTDTQYF.

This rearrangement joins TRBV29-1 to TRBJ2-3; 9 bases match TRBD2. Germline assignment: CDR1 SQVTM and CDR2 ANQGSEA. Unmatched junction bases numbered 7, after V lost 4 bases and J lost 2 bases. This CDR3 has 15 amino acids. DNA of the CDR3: TGCAGCGTTGTAATAGCGGGGGCGCACACAGATACGCAGTATTTT. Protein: CSVVIAGAHTDTQYF.

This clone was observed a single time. CDR3 residues: CASSIDVTGTMNTEAFF. As DNA, the CDR3 is TGTGCCAGTAGTATAGACGTTACCGGGACAATGAACACTGAAGCTTTCTTT. The genes are TRBV19 and TRBJ1-1, with a weak D call TRBD1 (6 bases). The V gene's germline CDR1 is LNHDA and CDR2 SQIVND (reference sequence). The CDR3 is made up of 17 amino acids. The V gene lost 0 bases and the J gene lost 0 bases, with 14 bases spanning the gap.